Listed here is a single T cell receptor beta chain. Measured with immunoSEQ multiplex PCR; TCRdb has only the in-frame clones, and not every one. The sample consists of some 2,500,000 clones, 93% of them appearing once. V dropped 2 bases and J dropped 7; count of bases not matched to a gene: 9. The CDR3 sequence is 15 residues long. Germline V lookup: CDR1 MNHNS, CDR2 SASEGT. The data are from a study of shared clonotypes between healthy human individuals. The clonotype was recovered from a man between 18 and 35 years old in good health. Some clones in this sample may be carry-over from other donors' samples. Sequenced sample: naive CD4+ T cells from PBMCs. Subset defined: CD45RA+ positively selected. The rearrangement links TRBV6-1 to TRBJ2-3; TRBD2 matches at 7 bases. The CDR3 DNA reads as TGTGCCAGCAGTGAATTTGCGGGAGTACGTAATACGCAGTATTTT. It is translated as CASSEFAGVRNTQYF.